This T cell receptor beta chain emerged from a study of T-cell memory formation after mild COVID-19. MiXCR, run by TCRdb on the 5' RACE reads, gives a single entry per CDR3 protein. The sample shows some 600,000 distinct CDR3 sequences, approximately 15% of them seen only once. Findings and caveats of the study: Shrinking CD4+ clones were chiefly CM and EM; CD8+ ones were chiefly EMRA. Confirmation of SARS-CoV-2 specificity was lacking for second-wave clones peaking day 37.

This clonotype was recorded a few times. Its antigen is not identified. The TCR originated in an adult woman who had mild COVID-19 (a few samples of this study predate the infection). Cell type and time point are not known. Sequencing input: PBMCs or a T cell subset sorted from them (not recorded which).

In DNA, the CDR3 is TGTGCCAGCAGTTACCAGCCGGGACAGCCCAATCAGCCCCAGCATTTT. It encodes CASSYQPGQPNQPQHF. This chain links TRBV6-5 with TRBJ1-5; the match to TRBD1 covers 7 bases. This CDR3 is built from 16 residues. With 2 bases clipped from V and 3 bases from J, the junction kept 7 bases outside the gene matches. Germline-derived CDR1 and CDR2 are MNHEY and SVGAGI.